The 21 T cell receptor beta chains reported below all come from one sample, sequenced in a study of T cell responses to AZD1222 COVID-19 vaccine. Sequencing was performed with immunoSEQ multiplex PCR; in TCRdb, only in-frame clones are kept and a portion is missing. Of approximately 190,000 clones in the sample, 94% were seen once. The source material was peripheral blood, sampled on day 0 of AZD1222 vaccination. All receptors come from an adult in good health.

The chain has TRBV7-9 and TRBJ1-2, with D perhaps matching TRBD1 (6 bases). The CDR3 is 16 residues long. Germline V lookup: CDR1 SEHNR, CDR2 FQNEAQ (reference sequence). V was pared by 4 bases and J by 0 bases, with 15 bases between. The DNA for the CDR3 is TGTGCCAGCAGCTCGGGGGGGACACAATCTAACTATGGCTACACCTTC. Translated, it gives CASSSGGTQSNYGYTF.

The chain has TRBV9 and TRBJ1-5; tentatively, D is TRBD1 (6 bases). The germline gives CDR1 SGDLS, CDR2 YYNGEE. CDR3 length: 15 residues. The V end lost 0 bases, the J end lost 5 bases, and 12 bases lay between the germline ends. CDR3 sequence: CASSVGATGDQPQHF. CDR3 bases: TGTGCCAGCAGCGTAGGGGCGACAGGAGATCAGCCCCAGCATTTT.

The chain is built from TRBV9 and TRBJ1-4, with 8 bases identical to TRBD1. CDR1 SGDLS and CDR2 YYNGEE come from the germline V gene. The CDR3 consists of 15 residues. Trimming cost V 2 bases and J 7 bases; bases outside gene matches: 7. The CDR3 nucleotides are TGTGCCAGCAGCGTCCGACAGGGGATGGGTGAAAAACTGTTTTTT. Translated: CASSVRQGMGEKLFF.

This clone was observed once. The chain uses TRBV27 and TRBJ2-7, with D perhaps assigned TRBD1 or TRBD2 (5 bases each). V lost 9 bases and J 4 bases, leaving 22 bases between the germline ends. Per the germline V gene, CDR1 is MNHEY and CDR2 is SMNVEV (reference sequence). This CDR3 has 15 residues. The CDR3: CARRSSDSREYEQYF. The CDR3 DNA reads TGTGCCAGGCGCTCTTCTGACAGCCGGGAATACGAGCAGTACTTC.

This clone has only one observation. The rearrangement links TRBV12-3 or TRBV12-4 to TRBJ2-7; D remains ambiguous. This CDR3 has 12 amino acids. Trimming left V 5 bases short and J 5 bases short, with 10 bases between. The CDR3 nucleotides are TGTGCCAGCAGTAAACTGGAGAACGAGCAGTACTTC. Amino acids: CASSKLENEQYF.

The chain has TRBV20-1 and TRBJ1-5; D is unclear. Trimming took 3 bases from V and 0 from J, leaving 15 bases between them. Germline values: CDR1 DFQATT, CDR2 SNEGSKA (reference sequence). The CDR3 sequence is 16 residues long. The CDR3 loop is CSASPPGRNSNQPQHF. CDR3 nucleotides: TGCAGTGCTAGTCCACCGGGGAGGAATAGCAATCAGCCCCAGCATTTT.

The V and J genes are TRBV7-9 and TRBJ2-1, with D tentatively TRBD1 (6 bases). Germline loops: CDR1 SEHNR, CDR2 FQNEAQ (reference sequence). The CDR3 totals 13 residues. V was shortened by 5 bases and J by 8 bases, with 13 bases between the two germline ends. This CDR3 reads CASSPDSHHEQFF. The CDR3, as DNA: TGTGCCAGCAGCCCGGACAGCCACCATGAGCAGTTCTTC.

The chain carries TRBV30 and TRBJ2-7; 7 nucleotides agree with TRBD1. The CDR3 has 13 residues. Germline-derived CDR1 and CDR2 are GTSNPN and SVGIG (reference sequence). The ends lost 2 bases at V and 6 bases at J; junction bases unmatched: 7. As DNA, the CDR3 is TGTGCCTGGAGTAAAGGGACAGCTGGCGAGCAGTACTTC. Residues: CAWSKGTAGEQYF. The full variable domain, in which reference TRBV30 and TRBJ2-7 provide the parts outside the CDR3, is SQTIHQWPATLVQPVGSPLSLECTVEGTSNPNLYWYRQAAGRGLQLLFYSVGIGQISSEVPQNLSASRPQDRQFILSSKKLLLSDSGFYLCAWSKGTAGEQYFGPGTRLTVT.

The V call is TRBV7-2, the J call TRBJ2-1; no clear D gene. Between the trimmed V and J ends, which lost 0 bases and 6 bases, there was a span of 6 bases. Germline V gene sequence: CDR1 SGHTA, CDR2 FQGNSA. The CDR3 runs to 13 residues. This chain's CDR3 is CASSLAGRNEQFF. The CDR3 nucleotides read TGTGCCAGCAGCTTAGCAGGGCGCAATGAGCAGTTCTTC.

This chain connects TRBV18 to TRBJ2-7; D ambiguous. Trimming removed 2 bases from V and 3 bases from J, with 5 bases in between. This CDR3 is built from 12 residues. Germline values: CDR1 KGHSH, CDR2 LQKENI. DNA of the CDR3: TGTGCCAGCTCACCAGTCAGCTACGAGCAGTACTTC. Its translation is CASSPVSYEQYF. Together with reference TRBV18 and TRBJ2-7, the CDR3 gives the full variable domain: NAGVMQNPRHLVRRRGQEARLRCSPMKGHSHVYWYRQLPEEGLKFMVYLQKENIIDESGMPKERFSAEFPKEGPSILRIQQVVRGDSAAYFCASSPVSYEQYFGPGTRLTVT.

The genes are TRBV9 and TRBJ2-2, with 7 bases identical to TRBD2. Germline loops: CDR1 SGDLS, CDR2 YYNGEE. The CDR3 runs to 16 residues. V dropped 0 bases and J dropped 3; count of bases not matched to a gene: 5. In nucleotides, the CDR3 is TGTGCCAGCAGCGTAGTGGGGGACTATTACACCGGGGAGCTGTTTTTT. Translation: CASSVVGDYYTGELFF.

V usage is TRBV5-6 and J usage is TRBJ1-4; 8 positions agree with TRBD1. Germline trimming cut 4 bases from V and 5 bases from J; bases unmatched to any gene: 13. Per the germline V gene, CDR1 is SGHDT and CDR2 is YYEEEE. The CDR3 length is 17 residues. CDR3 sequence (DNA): TGTGCCAGCAGCCTAACTGCAGGGACAGGAGGCAATGAAAAACTGTTTTTT. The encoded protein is CASSLTAGTGGNEKLFF.

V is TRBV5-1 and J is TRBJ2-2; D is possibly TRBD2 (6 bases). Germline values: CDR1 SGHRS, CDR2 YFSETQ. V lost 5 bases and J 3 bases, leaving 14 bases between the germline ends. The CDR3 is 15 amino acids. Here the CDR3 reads CASRPRDSHTGELFF. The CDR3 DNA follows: TGCGCCAGCAGACCCCGGGACTCGCACACCGGGGAGCTGTTTTTT.

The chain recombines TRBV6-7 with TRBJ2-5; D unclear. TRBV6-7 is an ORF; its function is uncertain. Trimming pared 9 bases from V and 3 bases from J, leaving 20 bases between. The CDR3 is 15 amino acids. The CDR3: CARTADCLLKETQYF. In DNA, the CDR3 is TGTGCCAGAACGGCCGACTGCTTGCTCAAAGAGACCCAGTACTTC.

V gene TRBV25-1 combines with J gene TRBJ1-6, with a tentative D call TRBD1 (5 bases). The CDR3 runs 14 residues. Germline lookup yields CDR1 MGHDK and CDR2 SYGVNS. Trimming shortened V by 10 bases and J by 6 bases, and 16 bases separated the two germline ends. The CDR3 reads CATGGVGSNSPLHF. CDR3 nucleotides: TGTGCCACCGGGGGTGTGGGCAGTAATTCACCCCTCCACTTT.

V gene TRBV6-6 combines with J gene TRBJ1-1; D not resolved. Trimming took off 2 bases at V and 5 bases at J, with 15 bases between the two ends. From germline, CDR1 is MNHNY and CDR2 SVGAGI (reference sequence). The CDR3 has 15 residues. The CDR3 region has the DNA TGTGCCAGCAGTTACAACGATCGGGTTCGGACTGAAGCTTTCTTT. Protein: CASSYNDRVRTEAFF.

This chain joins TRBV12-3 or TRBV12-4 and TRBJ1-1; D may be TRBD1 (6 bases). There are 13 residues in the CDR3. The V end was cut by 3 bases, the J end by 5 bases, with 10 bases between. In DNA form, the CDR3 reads TGTGCCAGCAGTTTCGGGGGGCGGACTGAAGCTTTCTTT. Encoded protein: CASSFGGRTEAFF.

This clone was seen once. The CDR3 nucleotides are TGTGCCGAGCAACCCTCTGGGGCCAACGTCCTGACTTTC. Its protein product is CAEQPSGANVLTF. The chain uses TRBV5-8 and TRBJ2-6; D remains ambiguous. V gave up 10 bases and J gave up 0 bases, with 8 bases separating them. Germline V gene sequence: CDR1 SGHTS, CDR2 YDEGEE. The CDR3 is made up of 13 amino acids.

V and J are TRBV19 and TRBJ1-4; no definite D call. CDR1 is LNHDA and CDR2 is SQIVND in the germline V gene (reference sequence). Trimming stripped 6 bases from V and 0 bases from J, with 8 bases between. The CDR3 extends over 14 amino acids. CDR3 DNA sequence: TGTGCCAGTAGGATGGGGACAACTAATGAAAAACTGTTTTTT. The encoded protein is CASRMGTTNEKLFF.

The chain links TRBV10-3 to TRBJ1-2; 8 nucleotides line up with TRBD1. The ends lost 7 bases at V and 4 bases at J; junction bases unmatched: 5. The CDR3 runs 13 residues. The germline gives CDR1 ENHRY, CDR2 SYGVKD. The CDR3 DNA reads TGTGCCATCAAACTCGGGACAGGCTATGGCTACACCTTC. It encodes CAIKLGTGYGYTF.

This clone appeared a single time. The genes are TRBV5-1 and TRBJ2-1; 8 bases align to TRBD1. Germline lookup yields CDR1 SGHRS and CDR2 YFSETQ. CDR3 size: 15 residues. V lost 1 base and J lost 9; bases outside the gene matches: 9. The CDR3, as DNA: TGCGCCAGCAGCTTGTCGGGCCAGGGGGCTAGTGAGCAGTTCTTC. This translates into CASSLSGQGASEQFF.